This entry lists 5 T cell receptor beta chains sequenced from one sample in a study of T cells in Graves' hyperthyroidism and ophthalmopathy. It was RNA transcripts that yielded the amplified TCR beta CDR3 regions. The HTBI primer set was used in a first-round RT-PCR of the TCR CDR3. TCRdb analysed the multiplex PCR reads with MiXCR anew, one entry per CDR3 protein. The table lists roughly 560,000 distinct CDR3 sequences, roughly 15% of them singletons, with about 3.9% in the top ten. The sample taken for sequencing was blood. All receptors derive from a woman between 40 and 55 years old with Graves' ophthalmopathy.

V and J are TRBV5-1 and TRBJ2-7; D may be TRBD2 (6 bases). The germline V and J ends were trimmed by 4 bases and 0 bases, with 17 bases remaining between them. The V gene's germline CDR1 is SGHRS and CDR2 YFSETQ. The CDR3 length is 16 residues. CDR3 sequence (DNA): TGCGCCAGCAGCCCCTACATGTGGGGAGGCTCCTACGAGCAGTACTTC. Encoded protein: CASSPYMWGGSYEQYF.

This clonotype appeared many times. CDR3 sequence reads: CASSDSRTRANTEAFF. The CDR3 DNA is TGTGCCAGTAGTGATTCTAGGACGCGTGCGAACACTGAAGCTTTCTTT. J is TRBJ1-1 and V is TRBV19, with unresolved D. Trimming left V 5 bases short and J 1 base short, with 17 bases between. From germline, CDR1 is LNHDA and CDR2 SQIVND (reference sequence). The CDR3 is 16 amino acids.

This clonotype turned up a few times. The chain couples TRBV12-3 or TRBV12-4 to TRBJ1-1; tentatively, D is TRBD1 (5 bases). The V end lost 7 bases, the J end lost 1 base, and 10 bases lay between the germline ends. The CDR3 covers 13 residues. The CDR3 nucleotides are TGTGCCAGCATAAAGGGGCAGAACACTGAAGCTTTCTTT. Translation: CASIKGQNTEAFF.

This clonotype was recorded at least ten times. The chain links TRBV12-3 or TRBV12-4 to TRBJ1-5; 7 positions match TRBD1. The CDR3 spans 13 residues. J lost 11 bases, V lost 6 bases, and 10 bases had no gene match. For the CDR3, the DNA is TGTGCCAGCAGCTCCGACAGGGTTGGGGCCCAGCATTTT. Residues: CASSSDRVGAQHF.

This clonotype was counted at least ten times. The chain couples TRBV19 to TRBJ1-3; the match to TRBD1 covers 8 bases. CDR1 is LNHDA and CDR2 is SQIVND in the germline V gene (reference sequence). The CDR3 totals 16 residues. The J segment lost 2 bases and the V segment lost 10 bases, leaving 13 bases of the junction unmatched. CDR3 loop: CAITLWTGKAGNTIYF. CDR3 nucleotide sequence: TGTGCCATCACACTATGGACAGGGAAGGCTGGAAACACCATATATTTT.